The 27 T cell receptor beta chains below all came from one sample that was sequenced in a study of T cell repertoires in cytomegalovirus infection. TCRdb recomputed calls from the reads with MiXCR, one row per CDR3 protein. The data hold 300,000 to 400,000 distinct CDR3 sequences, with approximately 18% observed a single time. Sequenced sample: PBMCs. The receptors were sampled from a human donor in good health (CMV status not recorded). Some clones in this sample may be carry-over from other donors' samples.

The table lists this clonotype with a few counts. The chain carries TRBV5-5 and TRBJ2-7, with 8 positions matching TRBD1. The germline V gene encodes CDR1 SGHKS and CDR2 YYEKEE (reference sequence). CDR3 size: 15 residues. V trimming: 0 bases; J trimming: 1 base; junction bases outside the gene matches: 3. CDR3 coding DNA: TGTGCCAGCAGCTTGGTCAGGGGGCCTTCCTACGAGCAGTACTTC. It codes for CASSLVRGPSYEQYF.

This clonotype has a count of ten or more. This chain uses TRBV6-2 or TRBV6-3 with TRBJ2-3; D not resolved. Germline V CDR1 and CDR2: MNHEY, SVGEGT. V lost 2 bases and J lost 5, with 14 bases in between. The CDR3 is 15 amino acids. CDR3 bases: TGTGCCAGCAGTTACCGTTTCCGGACCGGAGATACGCAGTATTTT. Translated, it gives CASSYRFRTGDTQYF.

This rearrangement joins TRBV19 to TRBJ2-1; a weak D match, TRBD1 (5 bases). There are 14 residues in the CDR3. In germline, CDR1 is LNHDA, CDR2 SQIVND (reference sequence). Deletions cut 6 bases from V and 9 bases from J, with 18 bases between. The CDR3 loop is CASSHYVGQGEQFF. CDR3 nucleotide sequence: TGTGCCAGTAGCCACTACGTCGGCCAGGGTGAGCAGTTCTTC.

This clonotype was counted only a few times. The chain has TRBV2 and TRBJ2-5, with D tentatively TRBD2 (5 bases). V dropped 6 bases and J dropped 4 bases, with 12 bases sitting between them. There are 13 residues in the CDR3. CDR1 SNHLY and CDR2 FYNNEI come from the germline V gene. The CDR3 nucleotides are TGTGCCAGCAGAGGTCGGGGTTTAGAGACCCAGTACTTC. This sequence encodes CASRGRGLETQYF.

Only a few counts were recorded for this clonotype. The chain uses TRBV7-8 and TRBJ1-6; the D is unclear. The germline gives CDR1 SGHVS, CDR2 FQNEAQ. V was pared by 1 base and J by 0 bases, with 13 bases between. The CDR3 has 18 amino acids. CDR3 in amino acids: CASSLGSGRSSYNSPLHF. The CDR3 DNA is TGTGCCAGCAGCTTAGGGTCGGGCCGGAGCTCCTATAATTCACCCCTCCACTTT.

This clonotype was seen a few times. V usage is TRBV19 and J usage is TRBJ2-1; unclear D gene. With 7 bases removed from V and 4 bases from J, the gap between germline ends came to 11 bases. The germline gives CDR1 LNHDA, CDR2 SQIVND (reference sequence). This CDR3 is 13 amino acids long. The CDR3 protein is CASTTSYYNEQFF. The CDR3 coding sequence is TGTGCCAGTACGACATCCTATTACAATGAGCAGTTCTTC.

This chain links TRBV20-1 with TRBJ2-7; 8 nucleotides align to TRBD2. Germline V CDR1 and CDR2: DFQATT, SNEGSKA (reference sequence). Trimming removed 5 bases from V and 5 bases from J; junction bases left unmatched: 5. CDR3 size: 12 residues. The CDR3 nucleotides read TGCAGTGCTTGTCGACTAGCGAACGAGCAGTACTTC. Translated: CSACRLANEQYF.

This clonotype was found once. The CDR3 DNA reads as TGTGCCAGCAGTTATGGCCCCGACTTGACCTACGAGCAGTACTTC. Protein product: CASSYGPDLTYEQYF. The rearrangement links TRBV12-3 or TRBV12-4 to TRBJ2-7; D gene ambiguous. V lost 4 bases, J lost 2 bases, and 15 bases lay in between. The CDR3 sequence is 15 residues long.

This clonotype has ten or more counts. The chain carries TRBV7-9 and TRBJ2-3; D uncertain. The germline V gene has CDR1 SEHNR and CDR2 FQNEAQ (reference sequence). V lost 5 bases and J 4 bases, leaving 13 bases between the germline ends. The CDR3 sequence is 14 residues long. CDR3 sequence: CASSPGGESDTQYF. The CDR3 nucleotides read TGTGCCAGCAGCCCCGGCGGCGAGTCAGATACGCAGTATTTT.

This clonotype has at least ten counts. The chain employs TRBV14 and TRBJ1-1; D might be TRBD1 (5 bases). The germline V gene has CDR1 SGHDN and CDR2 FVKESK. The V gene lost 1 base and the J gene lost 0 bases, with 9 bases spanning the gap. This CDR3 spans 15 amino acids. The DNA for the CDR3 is TGTGCCAGCAGCCAAGGTGGGGCCTTGAACACTGAAGCTTTCTTT. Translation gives CASSQGGALNTEAFF. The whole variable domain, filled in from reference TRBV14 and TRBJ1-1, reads EAGVTQFPSHSVIEKGQTVTLRCDPISGHDNLYWYRRVMGKEIKFLLHFVKESKQDESGMPNNRFLAERTGGTYSTLKVQPAELEDSGVYFCASSQGGALNTEAFFGQGTRLTVV.

CDR3 nucleotides: TGCGCCAGCAGCTTGAACGACGGCTACCAAGAGACCCAGTACTTC. Residues: CASSLNDGYQETQYF. The chain recombines TRBV5-1 with TRBJ2-5; no reliable D call. The germline CDR1 and CDR2 sequences are SGHRS and YFSETQ. The CDR3 contains 15 residues. The V end was cut by 1 base, the J end by 0 bases, with 10 bases between.

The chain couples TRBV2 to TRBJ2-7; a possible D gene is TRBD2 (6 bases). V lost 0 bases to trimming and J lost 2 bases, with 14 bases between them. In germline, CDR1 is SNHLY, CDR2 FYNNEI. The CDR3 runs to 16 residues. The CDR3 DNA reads TGTGCCAGCAGTGAAGCAGGTTGGCGGGAAACCTACGAGCAGTACTTC. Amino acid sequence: CASSEAGWRETYEQYF.

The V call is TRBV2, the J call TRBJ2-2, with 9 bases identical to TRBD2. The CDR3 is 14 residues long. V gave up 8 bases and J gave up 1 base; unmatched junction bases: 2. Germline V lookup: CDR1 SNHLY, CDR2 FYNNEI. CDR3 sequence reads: CASGLALNTGELFF. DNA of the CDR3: TGTGCCAGCGGACTAGCGCTGAACACCGGGGAGCTGTTTTTT.

CDR3 coding DNA: TGTGCCAGTAGCAACAAAATCCGACAGGGGACAGATACGCAGTATTTT. Its protein product is CASSNKIRQGTDTQYF. This chain links TRBV19 with TRBJ2-3, with 8 bases matching TRBD1. With 6 bases clipped from V and 3 bases from J, the junction kept 11 bases outside the gene matches. The CDR3 runs 16 residues. Germline CDR1 and CDR2: LNHDA and SQIVND (reference sequence).

CDR3 bases: TGTGCCAGTAGTATAAGACAGGGAGACGGCTACACCTTC. This encodes CASSIRQGDGYTF. The chain carries TRBV19 and TRBJ1-2; 7 bases match TRBD1. Trimming took 2 bases from V and 8 from J; bases not matched to a gene: 5. The CDR3 length is 13 residues. CDR1 LNHDA and CDR2 SQIVND come from the germline V gene (reference sequence).

The CDR3 reads CSASRLAGRTYEQYF. Here the CDR3 DNA reads TGCAGTGCTAGTCGATTAGCGGGAAGGACGTACGAGCAGTACTTC. This chain joins TRBV20-1 and TRBJ2-7; 8 positions match TRBD2. V shed 3 bases, J shed 4 bases, and the junction held 11 bases outside the gene matches. This CDR3 comprises 15 residues. The germline V gene has CDR1 DFQATT and CDR2 SNEGSKA (reference sequence).

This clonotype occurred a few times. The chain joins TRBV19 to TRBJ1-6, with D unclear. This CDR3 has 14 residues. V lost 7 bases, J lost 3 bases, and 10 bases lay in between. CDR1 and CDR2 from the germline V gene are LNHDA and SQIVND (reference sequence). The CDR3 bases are TGTGCCAGTACTTCGAGAGGCTATAATTCACCCCTCCACTTT. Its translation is CASTSRGYNSPLHF.

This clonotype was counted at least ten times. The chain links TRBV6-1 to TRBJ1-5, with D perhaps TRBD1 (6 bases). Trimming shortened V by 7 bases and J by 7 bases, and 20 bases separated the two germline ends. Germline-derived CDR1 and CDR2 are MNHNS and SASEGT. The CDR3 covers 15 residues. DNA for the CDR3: TGTGCCAGCATTCCCCTGGGGGGGGACAACCAGCCCCAGCATTTT. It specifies CASIPLGGDNQPQHF.

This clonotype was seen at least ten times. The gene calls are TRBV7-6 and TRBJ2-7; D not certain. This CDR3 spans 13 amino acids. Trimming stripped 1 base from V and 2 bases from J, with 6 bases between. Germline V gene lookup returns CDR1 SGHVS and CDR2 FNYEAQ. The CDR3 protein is CASSLGRAYEQYF. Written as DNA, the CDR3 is TGTGCCAGCAGCTTAGGCCGGGCCTACGAGCAGTACTTC.

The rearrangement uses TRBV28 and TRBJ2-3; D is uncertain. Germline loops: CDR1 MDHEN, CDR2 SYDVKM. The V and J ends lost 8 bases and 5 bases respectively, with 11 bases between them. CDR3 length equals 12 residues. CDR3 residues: CASQTHGDTQYF. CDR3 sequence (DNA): TGTGCCAGCCAAACTCATGGAGATACGCAGTATTTT. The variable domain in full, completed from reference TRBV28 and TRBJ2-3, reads DVKVTQSSRYLVKRTGEKVFLECVQDMDHENMFWYRQDPGLGLRLIYFSYDVKMKEKGDIPEGYSVSREKKERFSLILESASTNQTSMYLCASQTHGDTQYFGPGTRLTVL.

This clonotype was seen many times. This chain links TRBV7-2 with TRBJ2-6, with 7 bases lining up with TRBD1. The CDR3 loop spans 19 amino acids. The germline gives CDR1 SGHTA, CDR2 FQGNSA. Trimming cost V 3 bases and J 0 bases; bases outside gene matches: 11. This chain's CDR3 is CASSLFPGTVYSGANVLTF. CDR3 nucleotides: TGTGCCAGCAGCTTGTTCCCCGGGACAGTCTACTCTGGGGCCAACGTCCTGACTTTC.

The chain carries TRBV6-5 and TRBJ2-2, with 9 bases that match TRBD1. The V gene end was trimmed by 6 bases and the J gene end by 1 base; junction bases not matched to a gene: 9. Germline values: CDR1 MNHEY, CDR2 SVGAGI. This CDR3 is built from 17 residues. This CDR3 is CASRSPHRGRNTGELFF. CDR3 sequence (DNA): TGTGCCAGCAGATCCCCCCACAGGGGGCGGAACACCGGGGAGCTGTTTTTT.

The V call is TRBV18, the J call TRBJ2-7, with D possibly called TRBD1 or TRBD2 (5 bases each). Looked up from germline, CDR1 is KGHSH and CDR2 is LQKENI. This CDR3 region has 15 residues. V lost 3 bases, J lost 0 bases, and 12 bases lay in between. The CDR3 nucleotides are TGTGCCAGCTCACCCGGGGCTTCGCGCTCCTACGAGCAGTACTTC. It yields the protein CASSPGASRSYEQYF.

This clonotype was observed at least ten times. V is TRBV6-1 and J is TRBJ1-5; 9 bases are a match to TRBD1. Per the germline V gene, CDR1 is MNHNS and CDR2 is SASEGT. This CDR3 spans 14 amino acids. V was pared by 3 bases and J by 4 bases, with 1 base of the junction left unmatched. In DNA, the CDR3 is TGTGCCAGCAGTGAGGACAGGGGTAATCAGCCCCAGCATTTT. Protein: CASSEDRGNQPQHF.

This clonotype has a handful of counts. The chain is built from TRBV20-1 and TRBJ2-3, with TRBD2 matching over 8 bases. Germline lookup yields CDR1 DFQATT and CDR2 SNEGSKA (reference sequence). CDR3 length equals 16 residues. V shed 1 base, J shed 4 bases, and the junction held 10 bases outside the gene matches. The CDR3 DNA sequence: TGCAGTGCTAGAGGTCCCGGGGGGGATAGCGCAGATACGCAGTATTTT. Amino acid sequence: CSARGPGGDSADTQYF.

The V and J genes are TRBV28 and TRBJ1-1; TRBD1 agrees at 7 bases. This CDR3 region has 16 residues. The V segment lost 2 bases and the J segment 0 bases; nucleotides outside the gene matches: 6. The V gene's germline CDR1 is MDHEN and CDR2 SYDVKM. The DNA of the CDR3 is TGTGCCAGCAGTTTAATAGCAGGGGGAATGAACACTGAAGCTTTCTTT. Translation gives CASSLIAGGMNTEAFF.

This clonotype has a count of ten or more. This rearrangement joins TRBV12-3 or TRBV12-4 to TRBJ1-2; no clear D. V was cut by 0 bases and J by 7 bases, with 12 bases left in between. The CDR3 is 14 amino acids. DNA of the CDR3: TGTGCCAGCAGTTTAGCAGCGTTGGGTGTTGGCTACACCTTC. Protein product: CASSLAALGVGYTF.